This T cell receptor beta chain appears in the sequencing data of a study of blood T cell repertoires in COVID-19. Across the whole study: PBMCs, B-cell-depleted T cells, or T cells were the source of the cDNA or gDNA that made up the material.

V was trimmed by 7 bases and J by 1 base, leaving 10 bases between them. The CDR3 totals 13 residues. Germline-derived CDR1 and CDR2 are LNHDA and SQIVND (reference sequence). Method: immunoSEQ multiplex PCR; TCRdb's copy keeps in-frame clones and lacks some. The data hold about 190,000 clones, with around 85% observed a single time. This receptor was taken from a woman in her twenties or thirties who had recovered from COVID-19. The chain has TRBV19 and TRBJ1-1; no firm D call. Sequenced sample: PBMCs or T cells enriched from blood (not recorded which). The CDR3 coding sequence is TGTGCCAGTATACGGGTTCCGAACACTGAAGCTTTCTTT. This translates into CASIRVPNTEAFF.